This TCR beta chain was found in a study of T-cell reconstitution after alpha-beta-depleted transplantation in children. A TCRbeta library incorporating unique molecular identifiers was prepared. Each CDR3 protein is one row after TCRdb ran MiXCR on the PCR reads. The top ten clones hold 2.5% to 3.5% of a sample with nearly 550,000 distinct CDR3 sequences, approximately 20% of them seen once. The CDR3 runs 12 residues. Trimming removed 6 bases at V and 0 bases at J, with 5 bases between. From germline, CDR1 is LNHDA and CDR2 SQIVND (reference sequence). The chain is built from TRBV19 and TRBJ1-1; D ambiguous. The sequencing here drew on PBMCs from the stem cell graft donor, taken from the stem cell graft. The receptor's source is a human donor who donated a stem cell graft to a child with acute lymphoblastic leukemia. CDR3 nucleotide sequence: TGTGCCAGTAGGAACATGAACACTGAAGCTTTCTTT. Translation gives CASRNMNTEAFF. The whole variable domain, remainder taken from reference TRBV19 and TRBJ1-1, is DGGITQSPKYLFRKEGQNVTLSCEQNLNHDAMYWYRQDPGQGLRLIYYSQIVNDFQKGDIAEGYSVSREKKESFPLTVTSAQKNPTAFYLCASRNMNTEAFFGQGTRLTVV.